Listed below are T cell receptor beta chains from one sample, sequenced in a study of blood T cell repertoires in COVID-19. Produced via immunoSEQ multiplex PCR; TCRdb's table is partial and in-frame only. Here the sample spans roughly 80,000 clones, 90% to 95% being singletons. Sequencing was carried out using peripheral blood. The receptors were sampled from a woman aged 45-60 years in a cohort sampled during active COVID-19. CDR3s include the opening cysteine and the closing phenylalanine or tryptophan. Each record gives: J gene, V gene, D gene, clone size, CDR3 DNA, CDR3 protein. A D gene is named only where the DNA matches it firmly. Clone size is stated in some rows and not others, as once, few, many or a class when expanded.

>TRBJ1-1|TRBV14|TRBD1|.
TGTGCCAGCAGCCAGATAGGACGACAGGGACCAGCTTTCTTT
CASSQIGRQGPAFF
>TRBJ1-2|TRBV30|.|.
TGTGCCTGGAGCCGAGGGTACGGGGGTGGCTACACCTTC
CAWSRGYGGGYTF
>TRBJ2-7|TRBV5-1|TRBD1|.
TGCGCCAGCAGCCAGGGGGACAGGGGCTACGAGCAGTACTTC
CASSQGDRGYEQYF
>TRBJ2-5|TRBV4-1|.|few
TGCGCCAGCAGCCAAGACCCCATTGGGAGGGAGACCCAGTACTTC
CASSQDPIGRETQYF
>TRBJ1-1|TRBV29-1|TRBD1|once
TGCAGCGTTACAGGGGCCATGAACACTGAAGCTTTCTTT
CSVTGAMNTEAFF
>TRBJ2-2|TRBV11-2|.|.
TGTGCCAGCAGCTTAGAATTCAGATACACCGGGGAGCTGTTTTTT
CASSLEFRYTGELFF
>TRBJ1-1|TRBV3-1/TRBV3-2|.|.
TGTGCCAGCAGCCAAGGGACAGCGAACACTGAAGCTTTCTTT
CASSQGTANTEAFF
>TRBJ2-7|TRBV19|.|.
TGTGCCAGCCCCGGTAGGGGAAAGGCCTACGAGCAGTACTTC
CASPGRGKAYEQYF
>TRBJ1-4|TRBV7-8|.|.
TGTGCCAGCAGCCCAGATCCGGGGGGCTGGGAAAAACTGTTTTTT
CASSPDPGGWEKLFF
>TRBJ1-3|TRBV19|.|.
TGTGCCAGTAGAGGCGTGGGACAACCCTCTGGAAACACCATATATTTT
CASRGVGQPSGNTIYF
>TRBJ1-2|TRBV5-1|TRBD1|.
TGCGCCAGCAGCTTCGACGGGACAGCTTATGGCTACACCTTC
CASSFDGTAYGYTF
>TRBJ1-3|TRBV7-2|TRBD1|few
TGTGCCAGCAGCGCCACGGGACAGTCCTTCGACACCATATATTTT
CASSATGQSFDTIYF
>TRBJ2-3|TRBV14|TRBD2|.
TGTGCCAGCAGCCAAGGGCTCAGTAGGCTAGCGGCCACAGATACGCAGTATTTT
CASSQGLSRLAATDTQYF
>TRBJ1-1|TRBV30|TRBD1|.
TGTGCCTGGAGTCGGACCCGGACAGGGGGTTACACTGAAGCTTTCTTT
CAWSRTRTGGYTEAFF
>TRBJ2-3|TRBV11-2|TRBD2|.
TGTGCCAGCAGCTTAACTAGCGGGGTACGGGCAGATACGCAGTATTTT
CASSLTSGVRADTQYF
>TRBJ1-4|TRBV28|.|.
TGTGCCAGCACCGGGTCTAATGAAAAACTGTTTTTT
CASTGSNEKLFF
>TRBJ2-3|TRBV7-9|.|.
TGTGCCAGCGAATTCCACCTAGGCAGCACAGATACGCAGTATTTT
CASEFHLGSTDTQYF
>TRBJ2-1|TRBV12-3/TRBV12-4|.|.
TGTGCCAGCCGGCCGGGTACCTACAATGAGCAGTTCTTC
CASRPGTYNEQFF
>TRBJ2-1|TRBV3-1/TRBV3-2|.|.
TGTGCCAGCAGCCTGCAGGTTGGCAATGAGCAGTTCTTC
CASSLQVGNEQFF
>TRBJ1-1|TRBV19|TRBD1|once
TGTGCCAGTAGCTTTTTGACAGGGGGCGTGAACACTGAAGCTTTCTTT
CASSFLTGGVNTEAFF
>TRBJ2-3|TRBV24-1|TRBD1|once
TGTGCCACCAGTGATACGGACAGGGGGTCCGATACGCAGTATTTT
CATSDTDRGSDTQYF
>TRBJ2-4|TRBV2|TRBD1|once
TGTGCCAGCAGTGAAGGAGGGACAGGAGGGAACATTCAGTACTTC
CASSEGGTGGNIQYF
>TRBJ2-5|TRBV9|TRBD1|.
TGTGCCAGCAGCGTAGGGACCGGGACAGGGGTTTCAGAGACCCAGTACTTC
CASSVGTGTGVSETQYF
>TRBJ2-7|TRBV28|.|few
TGTGCCAGCACCAGCGGCCAACGAGGGGGTGAGCAGTACTTC
CASTSGQRGGEQYF
>TRBJ1-3|TRBV7-8|.|.
TGTGCCAGCAGCGAACCCTACGGGGGAGGAAACACCATATATTTT
CASSEPYGGGNTIYF
>TRBJ2-5|TRBV3-1/TRBV3-2|TRBD2|.
TGTGCCAGCAGCCAAGACTATCGCGGGGGGTACCAAGAGACCCAGTACTTC
CASSQDYRGGYQETQYF
>TRBJ2-2|TRBV5-4|.|.
TGTGCCAGCAGCTTACAGGGACGGAACACCGGGGAGCTGTTTTTT
CASSLQGRNTGELFF